The 15 T cell receptor beta chains given below trace back to one sample, sequenced in a study of blood T cells in healthy people across ages. Sample-barcoded 5' priming and a J-beta primer mix drove a second PCR of about 7 to 11 cycles. One entry per CDR3 protein results from TCRdb running MiXCR on the 5' RACE reads. The sample shows around 850,000 distinct CDR3 sequences, under 40% of them seen only once. The sample was blood. The receptors here all came from a man aged 18 to 29 in good health.

This clonotype has ten or more counts. The chain links TRBV5-6 to TRBJ2-3, with D possibly being TRBD1 (5 bases). Germline CDR1 SGHDT, CDR2 YYEEEE. Trimming shortened V by 3 bases and J by 1 base, and 15 bases separated the two germline ends. The CDR3 has 16 amino acids. CDR3 loop: CASSWRGASGTDTQYF. DNA of the CDR3: TGTGCCAGCAGCTGGCGTGGGGCCAGTGGCACAGATACGCAGTATTTT.

The rearrangement uses TRBV15 and TRBJ2-7, with D perhaps matching TRBD2 (6 bases). This CDR3 spans 14 amino acids. V lost 0 bases, J lost 4 bases, and 10 bases lay in between. Germline CDR1 and CDR2: LNHNV and YYDKDF (reference sequence). CDR3 sequence: CATSREGEVYEQYF. DNA for the CDR3: TGTGCCACCAGCAGAGAAGGGGAGGTTTACGAGCAGTACTTC.

This clonotype turned up a few times. The CDR3 DNA reads TGTGCCAGCAGTTCTCCCCTCTCAGCTTTCTTT. It translates to CASSSPLSAFF. The chain has TRBV12-3 or TRBV12-4 and TRBJ1-1; D not resolved. Trimming shortened V by 4 bases and J by 10 bases, and 10 bases separated the two germline ends. CDR3 length: 11 residues.

The J gene is TRBJ1-4, the V gene TRBV12-3 or TRBV12-4; D is perhaps TRBD1 (6 bases). This CDR3 contains 14 residues. Trimming left V 1 base short and J 8 bases short, with 11 bases between. The CDR3 DNA follows: TGTGCCAGCAGTTTAGTCACAGGGATGGAAAAACTGTTTTTT. Residues: CASSLVTGMEKLFF.

This chain links TRBV6-6 with TRBJ1-1; TRBD1 might be the D (6 bases). The CDR3 is made up of 11 amino acids. The ends were cut back, 10 bases at V and 11 bases at J, with 17 bases in the middle. CDR1 and CDR2 (germline): MNHNY, SVGAGI (reference sequence). This CDR3 reads CATGPGAGAFF. Written as DNA, the CDR3 is TGTGCCACAGGACCGGGGGCAGGCGCTTTCTTT.

Points on this clonotype: Possible read error: a much larger clone is one base away. The chain joins TRBV7-2 to TRBJ2-1; D is uncertain. CDR3 size: 13 residues. Germline-derived CDR1 and CDR2 are SGHTA and FQGNSA. DNA of the CDR3: TGTGCCAGCAGCTTAGGGACCTACACTGAGCAGTTCTTC. Translation: CASSLGTYTEQFF.

The rearrangement joins TRBV14 to TRBJ2-7, with TRBD1 matching 9 bases. J was trimmed by 7 bases and V by 0 bases; bases with no gene match: 13. Germline loops: CDR1 SGHDN, CDR2 FVKESK. The CDR3 has 17 residues. The CDR3 DNA sequence: TGTGCCAGCAGCCAAGAAGCTGAACAGGGGGCACGGAATGAGCAGTACTTC. Its translation is CASSQEAEQGARNEQYF.

On this clonotype: This may be a read error, as it is one base from a much larger clone. The V gene is TRBV12-3 or TRBV12-4, the J gene TRBJ2-3, with D possibly being TRBD1 or TRBD2 (5 bases each). The germline V and J ends were trimmed by 11 bases and 3 bases, with 24 bases remaining between them. CDR3 length: 16 residues. The chain's CDR3 is CAGTSSRVGDTDTQYF. Written as DNA, the CDR3 is TGTGCCGGCACCTCGTCCCGGGTGGGGGATACAGATACGCAGTATTTT.

V gene TRBV4-3 combines with J gene TRBJ2-4; 8 positions match TRBD1. Germline V CDR1 and CDR2: LGHNA, YSLEER. The V segment lost 0 bases and the J segment 2 bases; nucleotides outside the gene matches: 6. The CDR3 spans 17 residues. The DNA of the CDR3 is TGCGCCAGCAGCCAAGAAAGACAGGGGTTCCCCAAAAACATTCAGTACTTC. It encodes CASSQERQGFPKNIQYF.

CDR3 sequence reads: CASNLQGSLGDTQYF. The CDR3 nucleotides read TGTGCCAGCAACCTACAGGGTTCACTGGGGGATACGCAGTATTTT. This chain uses TRBV2 with TRBJ2-3, with D tentatively TRBD1 (6 bases). V gave up 7 bases and J gave up 6 bases, with 20 bases separating them. The CDR3 consists of 15 residues. CDR1 and CDR2 (germline): SNHLY, FYNNEI.

This clonotype has a handful of counts. The chain employs TRBV4-2 and TRBJ1-1; 8 bases fit TRBD1. The germline V gene encodes CDR1 LGHNA and CDR2 YNFKEQ. CDR3 size: 13 residues. The trim removed 5 bases at V and 5 bases at J, leaving 4 bases unmatched. The DNA for the CDR3 is TGTGCCAGCAGCGCTGGACAGGGAACTGAAGCTTTCTTT. Its protein is CASSAGQGTEAFF.

The chain is built from TRBV4-2 and TRBJ1-5; a weak D match, TRBD1 (5 bases). Germline V lookup: CDR1 LGHNA, CDR2 YNFKEQ. The CDR3 is made up of 16 amino acids. The V end was cut by 3 bases, the J end by 0 bases, with 12 bases between. The CDR3 loop reads CASSQIREYSNQPQHF. As DNA, the CDR3 is TGTGCCAGCAGCCAGATCAGGGAATATAGCAATCAGCCCCAGCATTTT.

This chain links TRBV7-2 with TRBJ1-2, with a possible D match to TRBD1 (6 bases). CDR1 is SGHTA, CDR2 FQGNSA, per germline. The CDR3 covers 15 residues. Trimming took 1 base from V and 4 from J, leaving 13 bases between them. The DNA for the CDR3 is TGTGCCAGCAGCTTAGAGAGGGGGTACGGCTATGGCTACACCTTC. Translated, it gives CASSLERGYGYGYTF.

Only a few counts were recorded for this clonotype. The chain carries TRBV28 and TRBJ1-4; 8 bases agree with TRBD1. From germline, CDR1 is MDHEN and CDR2 SYDVKM. V gave up 5 bases and J gave up 4 bases; unmatched junction bases: 6. This CDR3 region has 15 residues. The CDR3 protein is CASSPETGDNEKLFF. CDR3 DNA sequence: TGTGCCAGCAGTCCAGAGACAGGGGATAATGAAAAACTGTTTTTT.

This clonotype has a single count. The chain is built from TRBV10-3 and TRBJ2-2, with 7 bases identical to TRBD2. The CDR3 is 15 amino acids. The germline CDR1 and CDR2 sequences are ENHRY and SYGVKD. J lost 3 bases, V lost 11 bases, and 12 bases had no gene match. As DNA, the CDR3 is TGTGCCGTTGGGGAGGGAACGCCGGACACCGGGGAGCTGTTTTTT. Amino acid sequence: CAVGEGTPDTGELFF.